Listed below are T cell receptor beta chains from one sample, sequenced in a study of T cells in Graves' hyperthyroidism and ophthalmopathy. From the multiplex PCR reads, TCRdb called clonotypes with MiXCR, one entry per CDR3 protein. The table shows roughly 200,000 distinct CDR3 sequences, with around a sixth occurring only once. Sequenced input: blood. Receptors were obtained from a woman aged 50 to 60 with Graves' hyperthyroidism. Each CDR3 is given with its conserved first and last residue. The D gene is left open where the match is weak. Part of the rows lack a size; the others show once, few, many or a class for expanded clones.

V gene: TRBV7-8; J gene: TRBJ2-1; D gene: -; clone size: many; CDR3 DNA: TGTGCCAGCAGCTTAGGGGGGGTAGGGGGGAATGAGCAGTTCTTC; CDR3 protein: CASSLGGVGGNEQFF
V gene: TRBV5-5; J gene: TRBJ2-1; D gene: -; clone size: many; CDR3 DNA: TGTGCCAGCAACCCGACAGAATACAATGAGCAGTTCTTC; CDR3 protein: CASNPTEYNEQFF
V gene: TRBV28; J gene: TRBJ1-1; D gene: -; clone size: many; CDR3 DNA: TGTGCCATCAAGGGGGGGGGCTGGAACACTGAAGCTTTCTTT; CDR3 protein: CAIKGGGWNTEAFF
V gene: TRBV6-1; J gene: TRBJ1-1; D gene: -; clone size: few; CDR3 DNA: TGTGCCAGCACCCGAAACGGGGTTAACTCTGAAGCTTTCTTT; CDR3 protein: CASTRNGVNSEAFF
V gene: TRBV20-1; J gene: TRBJ1-1; D gene: -; clone size: many; CDR3 DNA: TGCAGTGCTAGCCACCGGGAGGCAGTTCGAGCTTTCTTT; CDR3 protein: CSASHREAVRAFF
V gene: TRBV2; J gene: TRBJ1-2; D gene: TRBD1; clone size: many; CDR3 DNA: TGTGCCAGCGCGGGACAGGGATTCGGCTACACCTTC; CDR3 protein: CASAGQGFGYTF
V gene: TRBV9; J gene: TRBJ1-5; D gene: -; clone size: few; CDR3 DNA: TGTGCCAGCAGCGTAGAGGGGCGTTTGAATCAGCCCCAGCATTTT; CDR3 protein: CASSVEGRLNQPQHF
V gene: TRBV6-2/TRBV6-3; J gene: TRBJ2-1; D gene: -; clone size: many; CDR3 DNA: TGTGCCAGCAGTTACTCGACGCCCGAGGGGCTGTACAATGAGCAGTTCTTC; CDR3 protein: CASSYSTPEGLYNEQFF
V gene: TRBV24-1; J gene: TRBJ2-4; D gene: TRBD2; clone size: many; CDR3 DNA: TGTGCCACCAGTGATACACGGACTAGCGGGATGATTCAGTACTTC; CDR3 protein: CATSDTRTSGMIQYF
V gene: TRBV6-2/TRBV6-3; J gene: TRBJ2-6; D gene: -; clone size: many; CDR3 DNA: TGTGCCAGCCGCCTTCAAATCTCTGGGGCCAACGTCCTGACTTTC; CDR3 protein: CASRLQISGANVLTF
V gene: TRBV29-1; J gene: TRBJ2-1; D gene: -; clone size: few; CDR3 DNA: TGCAGCGGCGGACGACGCAATGAGCAGTTCTTC; CDR3 protein: CSGGRRNEQFF
V gene: TRBV5-1; J gene: TRBJ1-5; D gene: -; clone size: -; CDR3 DNA: TGCGCCAGCAGCTTGGGGGCAGGCTTAAATCAGCCCCAGCATTTT; CDR3 protein: CASSLGAGLNQPQHF
V gene: TRBV20-1; J gene: TRBJ1-2; D gene: -; clone size: many; CDR3 DNA: TGCAGTGCTAGAGACGCTCCAAACGGCTACACCTTC; CDR3 protein: CSARDAPNGYTF
V gene: TRBV20-1; J gene: TRBJ1-6; D gene: -; clone size: -; CDR3 DNA: TGCAGTGCTCCAAGGGCCTCCCCCCCATCACCCCTCCACTTT; CDR3 protein: CSAPRASPPSPLHF
V gene: TRBV28; J gene: TRBJ2-2; D gene: TRBD2; clone size: many; CDR3 DNA: TGTGCCAGCAGTTCTTCCCGCGGGAGCACCGGGGAGCTGTTTTTT; CDR3 protein: CASSSSRGSTGELFF
V gene: TRBV12-3/TRBV12-4; J gene: TRBJ2-1; D gene: -; clone size: many; CDR3 DNA: TGTGCCAGCAGACTAGTTTCCCCAGGCAATGAGCAGTTCTTC; CDR3 protein: CASRLVSPGNEQFF
V gene: TRBV6-2/TRBV6-3; J gene: TRBJ1-5; D gene: TRBD1; clone size: -; CDR3 DNA: TGTGCCAGCAGTCCCCGGGACAGCTCAAATCAGCCCCAGCATTTT; CDR3 protein: CASSPRDSSNQPQHF
V gene: TRBV27; J gene: TRBJ1-3; D gene: TRBD1; clone size: -; CDR3 DNA: TGTGCCAGCAGTTTATTCTATAGACAGGGGATTTCTGGAAACACCATATATTTT; CDR3 protein: CASSLFYRQGISGNTIYF
V gene: TRBV3-1; J gene: TRBJ2-3; D gene: TRBD2; clone size: many; CDR3 DNA: TGTGCCAGCAGCCACAGCAAGCGGGAGTCAGATACGCAGTATTTT; CDR3 protein: CASSHSKRESDTQYF
V gene: TRBV27; J gene: TRBJ1-5; D gene: TRBD1; clone size: few; CDR3 DNA: TGTGCCAGCAGTTTAAACACAGGGGCTCAGCCCCAGCATTTT; CDR3 protein: CASSLNTGAQPQHF
V gene: TRBV6-1; J gene: TRBJ2-1; D gene: TRBD2; clone size: many; CDR3 DNA: TGTGCCAGCAGTGAAGGGGCGGGGACTAAGCAGTTCTTC; CDR3 protein: CASSEGAGTKQFF
V gene: TRBV5-1; J gene: TRBJ2-7; D gene: TRBD2; clone size: -; CDR3 DNA: TGCGCCAGCAGATGGGGGATTGGAGCGGGAGGGCCATCCGAGCAGTACTTC; CDR3 protein: CASRWGIGAGGPSEQYF
V gene: TRBV7-2; J gene: TRBJ2-1; D gene: -; clone size: many; CDR3 DNA: TGTGCCAGCAGCTTAGTCGGGGTAACCTACAATGAGCAGTTCTTC; CDR3 protein: CASSLVGVTYNEQFF
V gene: TRBV30; J gene: TRBJ1-3; D gene: -; clone size: -; CDR3 DNA: TGTGCCTGCACAGGGTCTGGAAACACCATATATTTT; CDR3 protein: CACTGSGNTIYF
V gene: TRBV27; J gene: TRBJ2-5; D gene: -; clone size: few; CDR3 DNA: TGTGCCAGCAGTATTACCCGAGCGGGGACCCAGTACTTC; CDR3 protein: CASSITRAGTQYF
V gene: TRBV4-1; J gene: TRBJ2-1; D gene: TRBD2; clone size: -; CDR3 DNA: TGCGCCAGCAGCCAAGATAGGACTAGCGGGGCGCTTTACAATGAGCAGTTCTTC; CDR3 protein: CASSQDRTSGALYNEQFF
V gene: TRBV24-1; J gene: TRBJ1-2; D gene: -; clone size: -; CDR3 DNA: TGTGCCACCAGTGATTTGCGAGTCGCATCCTCGGGATGCTACACCTTC; CDR3 protein: CATSDLRVASSGCYTF
V gene: TRBV6-1; J gene: TRBJ2-2; D gene: -; clone size: few; CDR3 DNA: TGTGCCAGCAGTTGGGGTCTTAACACCGGGGAGCTGTTTTTT; CDR3 protein: CASSWGLNTGELFF
V gene: TRBV3-1; J gene: TRBJ2-7; D gene: -; clone size: many; CDR3 DNA: TGTGCCAGCAGCCTTGGGGGGTTCGAGCAGTACTTC; CDR3 protein: CASSLGGFEQYF
V gene: TRBV5-1; J gene: TRBJ2-3; D gene: TRBD2; clone size: -; CDR3 DNA: TGCGCCAGCAGCTCGATAGCGGGAGAAGCAGATACGCAGTATTTT; CDR3 protein: CASSSIAGEADTQYF
V gene: TRBV19; J gene: TRBJ1-2; D gene: TRBD1; clone size: -; CDR3 DNA: TGTGCCAGCCATACCGGGACAGTGGGCTATGGCTACACCTTC; CDR3 protein: CASHTGTVGYGYTF
V gene: TRBV20-1; J gene: TRBJ1-2; D gene: -; clone size: few; CDR3 DNA: TGCAGTGCTAGAGATCCGCTCACGGTATCTGTTGGCTACACCTTC; CDR3 protein: CSARDPLTVSVGYTF
V gene: TRBV20-1; J gene: TRBJ2-3; D gene: TRBD2; clone size: few; CDR3 DNA: TGCAGTGCTAGAGCCCCCGGGACTAGTGAAGGGGATACGCAGTATTTT; CDR3 protein: CSARAPGTSEGDTQYF
V gene: TRBV12-3/TRBV12-4; J gene: TRBJ2-2; D gene: -; clone size: many; CDR3 DNA: TGTGCCAGCACCGTGGGTGGACAGCCGAACACCGGGGAGCTGTTTTTT; CDR3 protein: CASTVGGQPNTGELFF
V gene: TRBV5-6; J gene: TRBJ2-1; D gene: -; clone size: many; CDR3 DNA: TGTGCCAGCAACCCCGGTGGCAATGAGCAGTTCTTC; CDR3 protein: CASNPGGNEQFF
V gene: TRBV28; J gene: TRBJ2-7; D gene: TRBD1; clone size: many; CDR3 DNA: TGTGCCAGCAGTTTAAGGACAGGCTACGAGCAGTACTTC; CDR3 protein: CASSLRTGYEQYF
V gene: TRBV2; J gene: TRBJ2-5; D gene: -; clone size: -; CDR3 DNA: TGTGCCAGCAGTGAAGGACTGGGGACACACTTC; CDR3 protein: CASSEGLGTHF
V gene: TRBV24-1; J gene: TRBJ2-1; D gene: TRBD1; clone size: many; CDR3 DNA: TGTGCCACCAGTGACCCCGGGACAGGGGGCAATGAGCAGTTCTTC; CDR3 protein: CATSDPGTGGNEQFF
V gene: TRBV30; J gene: TRBJ1-1; D gene: -; clone size: -; CDR3 DNA: TGTGCCTGGAGTCCTCTGGGAGGGGCCTTTGGTTTTGAAGCTTTCTTT; CDR3 protein: CAWSPLGGAFGFEAFF
V gene: TRBV11-1; J gene: TRBJ1-2; D gene: TRBD1; clone size: many; CDR3 DNA: TGTGCCAGCAGCTTAGCCCTCCTACAGGGGGCTAACTATGGCTACACCTTC; CDR3 protein: CASSLALLQGANYGYTF
V gene: TRBV29-1; J gene: TRBJ2-7; D gene: TRBD1; clone size: many; CDR3 DNA: TGCAGCGTACGGACAGGGGACGAGCAGTACTTC; CDR3 protein: CSVRTGDEQYF
V gene: TRBV12-3/TRBV12-4; J gene: TRBJ2-5; D gene: -; clone size: many; CDR3 DNA: TGTGCCAGCAGTTTAGCGTCTGGGTTGGAGACCCAGTACTTC; CDR3 protein: CASSLASGLETQYF
V gene: TRBV7-3; J gene: TRBJ2-5; D gene: -; clone size: -; CDR3 DNA: TGTGCCAGCAGCTTACGACATGAAGAGACCCGGTACTTC; CDR3 protein: CASSLRHEETRYF
V gene: TRBV30; J gene: TRBJ1-1; D gene: -; clone size: -; CDR3 DNA: TGTGCCTGGAGTGGGGCGGGACCCGAAGCTTTCTTT; CDR3 protein: CAWSGAGPEAFF
V gene: TRBV30; J gene: TRBJ2-7; D gene: -; clone size: -; CDR3 DNA: TGTGCCTGGAGTGTTTCCGTTAATGAGCAGTACTTC; CDR3 protein: CAWSVSVNEQYF